These 28 T cell receptor beta chains were sequenced from one sample in a study of cytomegalovirus exposure and HLA in healthy donors. The PCR had 60 Vbeta and 13 Jbeta primers. Assay: immunoSEQ multiplex PCR; the TCRdb copy retains only in-frame clones and omits some. This table has about 190,000 clones, 75% to 85% appearing once. The sample taken for sequencing was PBMCs. These receptors all stem from a woman aged 18-29 years in good health and CMV-seronegative.

The chain joins TRBV18 to TRBJ1-1, with D tentatively TRBD1 (6 bases). Germline CDR1 is KGHSH and CDR2 is LQKENI. CDR3 length equals 14 residues. V dropped 6 bases and J dropped 1 base, with 12 bases sitting between them. CDR3 in amino acids: CASSDRLRNTEAFF. In DNA form, the CDR3 reads TGTGCCAGCTCGGACAGACTAAGGAACACTGAAGCTTTCTTT.

This chain joins TRBV9 and TRBJ1-2; D perhaps matches TRBD1 (5 bases). CDR1 SGDLS and CDR2 YYNGEE come from the germline V gene. The CDR3 contains 13 residues. Trimming shortened V by 3 bases and J by 5 bases, and 11 bases separated the two germline ends. The CDR3 nucleotides read TGTGCCAGCAGCGGACAGAACTTATATGGCTACACCTTC. It is translated as CASSGQNLYGYTF.

V usage is TRBV7-9 and J usage is TRBJ2-2; possibly TRBD1 for D (6 bases). Per germline, CDR1 SEHNR and CDR2 FQNEAQ (reference sequence). The CDR3 length is 16 residues. Trimming took off 5 bases at V and 4 bases at J, with 17 bases between the two ends. DNA for the CDR3: TGTGCCAGCAGCCCCGTGGGTACAGGGACCACCGGGGAGCTGTTTTTT. This translates into CASSPVGTGTTGELFF.

The chain couples TRBV27 to TRBJ2-7, with 11 bases identical to TRBD1. This CDR3 has 16 residues. Germline lookup yields CDR1 MNHEY and CDR2 SMNVEV (reference sequence). Losses at the gene ends were 8 bases for V and 3 bases for J; bases not matched to a gene: 12. CDR3 in DNA: TGTGCCAGCTCCAGGGCCGGGACAGGGGGGGTCTACGAGCAGTACTTC. It codes for CASSRAGTGGVYEQYF.

Concerning this clone itself: This sample includes further DNA sequences coding for the same CDR3. This chain connects TRBV18 to TRBJ1-5; D is perhaps TRBD1 (5 bases). Germline-derived CDR1 and CDR2 are KGHSH and LQKENI. V was clipped by 3 bases and J by 4 bases, with 10 bases between them. The CDR3 extends over 14 amino acids. CDR3 amino acids: CASSPGTGNQPQHF. For the CDR3, the DNA is TGTGCCAGCTCACCTGGAACAGGTAATCAGCCCCAGCATTTT.

The V call is TRBV5-1, the J call TRBJ2-5; the match to TRBD2 covers 11 bases. The CDR3 is 15 residues long. From germline, CDR1 is SGHRS and CDR2 YFSETQ. The V segment lost 3 bases and the J segment 0 bases; nucleotides outside the gene matches: 1. The CDR3 DNA follows: TGCGCCAGCAGCTGGACTAGCGGGCACCAAGAGACCCAGTACTTC. It is translated as CASSWTSGHQETQYF. Filled out from reference TRBV5-1 and TRBJ2-5, the complete variable domain reads KAGVTQTPRYLIKTRGQQVTLSCSPISGHRSVSWYQQTPGQGLQFLFEYFSETQRNKGNFPGRFSGRQFSNSRSEMNVSTLELGDSALYLCASSWTSGHQETQYFGPGTRLLVL.

In this sample, this clone turned up once. This chain joins TRBV6-5 and TRBJ2-7; 8 bases are shared with TRBD1. The junction had 4 bases not matched to a gene; V was cut back by 6 bases and J by 3 bases. Germline CDR1 reads MNHEY; CDR2 reads SVGAGI. The CDR3 length is 13 residues. The CDR3 nucleotides are TGTGCCAGCAGGCCCGACAGGGGCTACGAGCAGTACTTC. Its protein product is CASRPDRGYEQYF.

This sequence joins TRBV14 and TRBJ2-2; possible D gene TRBD1, 5 bases. V dropped 3 bases and J dropped 1 base, with 15 bases sitting between them. Germline loops: CDR1 SGHDN, CDR2 FVKESK. This CDR3 comprises 17 residues. As DNA, the CDR3 is TGTGCCAGCAGCCAGCCTGGACCAGGGCAGAACACCGGGGAGCTGTTTTTT. It translates to CASSQPGPGQNTGELFF.

The chain has TRBV7-9 and TRBJ2-5; D is unresolved. Germline V gene lookup returns CDR1 SEHNR and CDR2 FQNEAQ (reference sequence). The CDR3 contains 12 residues. Trimming pared 0 bases from V and 6 bases from J, leaving 5 bases between. This CDR3 reads CASSLARKTQYF. CDR3 sequence (DNA): TGTGCCAGCAGCTTAGCGAGAAAGACCCAGTACTTC.

This chain joins TRBV28 and TRBJ2-7; D might be TRBD1 (6 bases). The CDR3 spans 17 residues. The V end was cut by 3 bases, the J end by 2 bases, with 20 bases between. Germline values: CDR1 MDHEN, CDR2 SYDVKM. CDR3 nucleotides: TGTGCCAGCAGTTTCCCCTTAGGGGGTTCTCTAACCTACGAGCAGTACTTC. This gives the protein CASSFPLGGSLTYEQYF. The whole variable domain, filled in from reference TRBV28 and TRBJ2-7, reads DVKVTQSSRYLVKRTGEKVFLECVQDMDHENMFWYRQDPGLGLRLIYFSYDVKMKEKGDIPEGYSVSREKKERFSLILESASTNQTSMYLCASSFPLGGSLTYEQYFGPGTRLTVT.

The chain employs TRBV28 and TRBJ2-2; 7 bases are a match to TRBD1. Germline lookup yields CDR1 MDHEN and CDR2 SYDVKM. J was trimmed by 0 bases and V by 3 bases; bases with no gene match: 7. The CDR3 covers 17 residues. The CDR3 loop reads CASSFKAGTANTGELFF. The DNA for the CDR3 is TGTGCCAGCAGTTTCAAGGCCGGGACAGCGAACACCGGGGAGCTGTTTTTT.

The chain combines TRBV6-6 with TRBJ2-1; D is possibly TRBD1 (5 bases). The V gene lost 6 bases and the J gene lost 2 bases, with 14 bases spanning the gap. The CDR3 sequence is 15 residues long. Germline values: CDR1 MNHNY, CDR2 SVGAGI (reference sequence). CDR3 loop: CASSLDQGTYNEQFF. CDR3 in DNA: TGTGCCAGCAGCCTGGACCAGGGCACCTACAATGAGCAGTTCTTC.

The chain recombines TRBV7-9 with TRBJ2-5; 9 bases are shared with TRBD2. The length of the CDR3 is 15 residues. Germline CDR1 reads SEHNR; CDR2 reads FQNEAQ (reference sequence). Trimming cost V 5 bases and J 4 bases; bases outside gene matches: 8. CDR3 amino acids: CASSRTTSGPETQYF. CDR3 DNA sequence: TGTGCCAGCAGCCGAACGACTAGCGGACCAGAGACCCAGTACTTC.

V usage is TRBV7-2 and J usage is TRBJ1-3, with D hard to call. Germline CDR1 reads SGHTA; CDR2 reads FQGNSA. The CDR3 sequence is 14 residues long. V was clipped by 3 bases and J by 0 bases, with 6 bases between them. CDR3 in amino acids: CASSFRFSGNTIYF. CDR3 coding DNA: TGTGCCAGCAGCTTCAGGTTCTCTGGAAACACCATATATTTT.

J is TRBJ1-1 and V is TRBV30, with a possible D match to TRBD1 (6 bases). The CDR3 totals 14 residues. V was pared by 4 bases and J by 0 bases, with 12 bases between. The germline CDR1 and CDR2 sequences are GTSNPN and SVGIG (reference sequence). CDR3 bases: TGTGCCTGGACTCCGGGACACCTGAACACTGAAGCTTTCTTT. Translation gives CAWTPGHLNTEAFF.

This chain uses TRBV18 with TRBJ2-1; 8 nucleotides line up with TRBD2. The CDR3 covers 14 residues. Germline V gene data show CDR1 as KGHSH and CDR2 as LQKENI. V dropped 4 bases and J dropped 9; count of bases not matched to a gene: 8. The CDR3 bases are TGTGCCAGCTCACGGAGTAGCGGGATAAGTGAGCAGTTCTTC. It codes for CASSRSSGISEQFF.

V usage is TRBV6-1 and J usage is TRBJ1-1; no clear D gene. Germline CDR1 and CDR2: MNHNS and SASEGT. The CDR3 contains 13 residues. The germline V and J ends were trimmed by 5 bases and 0 bases, with 7 bases remaining between them. The chain's CDR3 is CASSPTLNTEAFF. The CDR3 DNA is TGTGCCAGCAGTCCTACTTTGAACACTGAAGCTTTCTTT.

The chain recombines TRBV9 with TRBJ2-3, with 11 bases identical to TRBD2. The CDR3 is 16 amino acids. The V gene end was trimmed by 7 bases and the J gene end by 4 bases; junction bases not matched to a gene: 11. Germline CDR1 SGDLS, CDR2 YYNGEE. The CDR3 bases are TGTGCCAGCCGAGGAGGAATAGCGGGAGGGCCAGATACGCAGTATTTT. It specifies CASRGGIAGGPDTQYF.

This chain links TRBV4-1 with TRBJ1-1; D uncertain. The CDR3 is 12 residues long. V was trimmed by 0 bases and J by 10 bases, leaving 9 bases between them. Germline lookup yields CDR1 MGHRA and CDR2 YSYEKL. The CDR3 sequence: CASSQDVALAFF. CDR3 nucleotides: TGCGCCAGCAGCCAAGACGTGGCATTAGCTTTCTTT.

CDR3 sequence (DNA): TGTGCCAGTAGTACTAGCGCCTCCCAAGAGACCCAGTACTTC. Translated: CASSTSASQETQYF. The chain recombines TRBV19 with TRBJ2-5, with D possibly matching TRBD2 (6 bases). Germline V gene data show CDR1 as LNHDA and CDR2 as SQIVND (reference sequence). The CDR3 length is 14 residues. V lost 4 bases and J lost 1, with 10 bases in between.

The V call is TRBV5-1, the J call TRBJ2-5, with TRBD2 identical over 8 bases. Germline loops: CDR1 SGHRS, CDR2 YFSETQ. The CDR3 contains 14 residues. Trimming removed 4 bases from V and 3 bases from J; junction bases left unmatched: 5. The CDR3 DNA reads as TGCGCCAGCAGCCGGGGGGGAGGGGAAGAGACCCAGTACTTC. Translated: CASSRGGGEETQYF.

J is TRBJ1-1 and V is TRBV11-2; tentative D call: TRBD1 (5 bases). Looked up from germline, CDR1 is SGHAT and CDR2 is FQNNGV. The V end lost 1 base, the J end lost 3 bases, and 9 bases lay between the germline ends. This CDR3 has 14 amino acids. The CDR3 DNA follows: TGTGCCAGCAGCTTAGGGGTAGGGGACACTGAAGCTTTCTTT. Translating gives CASSLGVGDTEAFF.

The V gene is TRBV28, the J gene TRBJ1-2; D gene uncertain. V lost 2 bases and J 8 bases, leaving 12 bases between the germline ends. CDR3 length equals 13 residues. Per the germline V gene, CDR1 is MDHEN and CDR2 is SYDVKM. In DNA form, the CDR3 reads TGTGCCAGCAGTTTAGGGGTTCCGGGGGGCTACACCTTC. Its protein is CASSLGVPGGYTF.

The genes are TRBV5-8 and TRBJ1-1; D ambiguous. The CDR3 has 13 amino acids. The ends were cut back, 6 bases at V and 1 base at J, with 10 bases in the middle. In germline, CDR1 is SGHTS, CDR2 YDEGEE. In nucleotides, the CDR3 is TGTGCCAGCAACGATGAGAGGAACACTGAAGCTTTCTTT. Its translation: CASNDERNTEAFF.

The gene calls are TRBV7-6 and TRBJ1-6; possible D gene TRBD1, 6 bases. Per the germline V gene, CDR1 is SGHVS and CDR2 is FNYEAQ. The CDR3 has 17 amino acids. V dropped 1 base and J dropped 0 bases, with 10 bases sitting between them. The CDR3, as DNA: TGTGCCAGCAGCTTAGACAGGGCAAGCTCCTATAATTCACCCCTCCACTTT. This gives the protein CASSLDRASSYNSPLHF.

The rearrangement links TRBV27 to TRBJ2-1, with 8 bases lining up with TRBD2. CDR1 and CDR2 from the germline V gene are MNHEY and SMNVEV (reference sequence). The V and J ends lost 7 bases and 11 bases, in that order; junction bases with no gene match: 13. This CDR3 spans 14 amino acids. CDR3 protein: CASISWGGLGQQFF. The CDR3 nucleotides are TGTGCCAGCATCTCATGGGGGGGACTAGGCCAGCAGTTCTTC.

The chain carries TRBV18 and TRBJ1-2, with a tentative D call TRBD1 (6 bases). Trimming removed 1 base from V and 3 bases from J, with 15 bases in between. Germline V gives CDR1 KGHSH, CDR2 LQKENI. The CDR3 runs 16 residues. The CDR3 DNA is TGTGCCAGCTCACCACTACCCCAAGGGGGGGACTATGGCTACACCTTC. As protein: CASSPLPQGGDYGYTF.

This chain uses TRBV28 with TRBJ2-7; 12 bases fit TRBD2. With V trimmed by 9 bases and J by 6 bases, 6 bases remained unmatched. Germline V gene lookup returns CDR1 MDHEN and CDR2 SYDVKM. The CDR3 sequence is 13 residues long. CDR3: CASRLAGVVEQYF. CDR3 bases: TGTGCCAGTAGACTAGCGGGAGTGGTCGAGCAGTACTTC.